Below are 26 T cell receptor beta chains sequenced from a single sample in a study of blood T cell repertoires in COVID-19. TCRdb's table, derived via immunoSEQ multiplex PCR, lists solely in-frame clones and lacks some. The sample has 200,000 to 250,000 clones, just over 85% seen once. Sequences were obtained from PBMCs or T cells enriched from blood (not recorded which). Receptors were obtained from a man aged 35 to 55 who had recovered from COVID-19.

This clone occurred once. The CDR3 loop is CASSDSGTEIFNYGYTF. CDR3 nucleotides: TGTGCCAGCAGTGACTCTGGGACAGAGATATTTAACTATGGCTACACCTTC. The chain combines TRBV6-4 with TRBJ1-2, with 7 bases identical to TRBD1. This CDR3 is built from 17 residues. CDR1 and CDR2 (germline): MRHNA, SNTAGT. The trim removed 0 bases at V and 1 base at J, leaving 8 bases unmatched.

The gene calls are TRBV6-2 or TRBV6-3 and TRBJ1-3, with D tentatively TRBD1 (5 bases). This CDR3 has 15 residues. V lost 0 bases and J 11 bases, leaving 17 bases between the germline ends. In germline, CDR1 is MNHEY, CDR2 SVGEGT. The CDR3 region is CASSYSRRGPSAIYF. Written as DNA, the CDR3 is TGTGCCAGCAGTTACTCGCGGAGGGGTCCCTCCGCCATATATTTT.

J is TRBJ2-4 and V is TRBV7-9, with a tentative D call TRBD2 (6 bases). The V end was cut by 5 bases, the J end by 12 bases, with 14 bases between. The CDR3 sequence is 12 residues long. From germline, CDR1 is SEHNR and CDR2 FQNEAQ (reference sequence). CDR3 residues: CASSPATGSQYF. CDR3 coding DNA: TGTGCCAGCAGCCCCGCCACCGGGAGTCAGTACTTC.

DNA of the CDR3: TGTGCCACCCCTCTAAAACTAGCGGTACAAGAGACCCAGTACTTC. Amino acids: CATPLKLAVQETQYF. The rearrangement links TRBV24-1 to TRBJ2-5; 8 bases fit TRBD2. Germline lookup yields CDR1 KGHDR and CDR2 SFDVKD. The CDR3 runs to 15 residues. Losses at the gene ends were 9 bases for V and 2 bases for J; bases not matched to a gene: 10.

CDR3 amino acids: CASSLDSPLTSGNTIYF. The CDR3 DNA follows: TGCGCCAGCAGCTTGGATAGTCCCCTTACCTCTGGAAACACCATATATTTT. This sequence joins TRBV5-1 and TRBJ1-3; D gene unclear. Per germline, CDR1 SGHRS and CDR2 YFSETQ. Trimming took off 0 bases at V and 0 bases at J, with 13 bases between the two ends. The CDR3 contains 17 residues.

V is TRBV28 and J is TRBJ1-1; no definite D call. The CDR3 spans 13 residues. Germline CDR1 and CDR2: MDHEN and SYDVKM. With 3 bases removed from V and 0 bases from J, the gap between germline ends came to 5 bases. CDR3 nucleotides: TGTGCCAGCAGTTTTCAGGTGAACACTGAAGCTTTCTTT. It encodes CASSFQVNTEAFF.

This clone was counted a few times. The rearrangement links TRBV9 to TRBJ1-2; D is ambiguous. V was trimmed by 0 bases and J by 4 bases, leaving 19 bases between them. CDR3 length equals 17 residues. Germline V lookup: CDR1 SGDLS, CDR2 YYNGEE. The CDR3 region is CASSVETGLGLGYGYTF. The CDR3 DNA is TGTGCCAGCAGCGTAGAGACGGGGTTAGGTCTGGGCTATGGCTACACCTTC.

The rearrangement joins TRBV11-2 to TRBJ1-1, with D possibly TRBD1 on 6 matching bases. Germline V gives CDR1 SGHAT, CDR2 FQNNGV. V was shortened by 5 bases and J by 5 bases, with 12 bases between the two germline ends. There are 13 residues in the CDR3. The CDR3 DNA is TGTGCCAGCAGCCGTGAACAGGGAACTGAAGCTTTCTTT. This translates into CASSREQGTEAFF.

The chain is built from TRBV7-9 and TRBJ1-4; 9 nucleotides match TRBD1. CDR3 length: 16 residues. Germline V gives CDR1 SEHNR, CDR2 FQNEAQ (reference sequence). J was trimmed by 7 bases and V by 5 bases; bases with no gene match: 11. CDR3 in amino acids: CASSQGVQGAGEKLFF. CDR3 nucleotides: TGTGCCAGCAGCCAAGGGGTACAGGGGGCCGGTGAAAAACTGTTTTTT.

This clone was counted a few times. This rearrangement joins TRBV7-9 to TRBJ1-1; weak D call: TRBD1 (5 bases). V was cut by 5 bases and J by 1 base, with 14 bases left in between. The germline V gene has CDR1 SEHNR and CDR2 FQNEAQ (reference sequence). This CDR3 is built from 15 residues. CDR3 sequence: CASSPKTVKNTEAFF. The CDR3 nucleotides are TGTGCCAGCAGCCCGAAGACAGTAAAGAACACTGAAGCTTTCTTT.

Only one count was recorded for this clone. The chain is built from TRBV30 and TRBJ1-2; 8 bases match TRBD1. The trim removed 2 bases at V and 7 bases at J, leaving 6 bases unmatched. The CDR3 is 13 residues long. Germline V gene sequence: CDR1 GTSNPN, CDR2 SVGIG (reference sequence). CDR3 loop: CAWSLGQGVGYTF. CDR3 sequence (DNA): TGTGCCTGGAGTTTAGGACAGGGCGTTGGCTACACCTTC.

The chain recombines TRBV6-5 with TRBJ1-4, with 7 bases matching TRBD1. CDR3 size: 15 residues. With V trimmed by 0 bases and J by 8 bases, 6 bases remained unmatched. The germline V gene has CDR1 MNHEY and CDR2 SVGAGI. In DNA form, the CDR3 reads TGTGCCAGCAGTTACTCGACAGGGATAAACGAAAAACTGTTTTTT. Its protein product is CASSYSTGINEKLFF.

The chain combines TRBV3-1 (or the pseudogene TRBV3-2) with TRBJ1-6; D possibly corresponds to TRBD1 (5 bases). Germline CDR1 reads LGHDT; CDR2 reads YNNKEL (reference sequence). This CDR3 region has 13 residues. Trimming stripped 2 bases from V and 8 bases from J, with 7 bases between. In DNA, the CDR3 is TGTGCCAGCAGCCAAATCAGGGATTCACCCCTCCACTTT. This gives the protein CASSQIRDSPLHF.

The chain uses TRBV3-1 (or the pseudogene TRBV3-2) and TRBJ2-2, with 10 bases fitting TRBD1. V shed 3 bases, J shed 7 bases, and the junction held 11 bases outside the gene matches. Germline CDR1 and CDR2: LGHDT and YNNKEL (reference sequence). This CDR3 spans 17 amino acids. CDR3 region: CASSHVFGTGAGGELFF. CDR3 DNA: TGTGCCAGCAGCCACGTATTCGGGACAGGGGCCGGCGGGGAGCTGTTTTTT.

The chain uses TRBV7-2 and TRBJ1-6, with D possibly being TRBD1 (5 bases). V lost 1 base, J lost 8 bases, and 15 bases lay in between. This CDR3 comprises 16 residues. The V gene's germline CDR1 is SGHTA and CDR2 FQGNSA. The CDR3 is CASSLDAGWGDSPLHF. The CDR3 DNA follows: TGTGCCAGCAGCTTAGATGCAGGGTGGGGGGATTCACCCCTCCACTTT.

This chain uses TRBV5-4 with TRBJ2-5, with D possibly matching TRBD1 (5 bases). Trimming shortened V by 0 bases and J by 5 bases, and 8 bases separated the two germline ends. The germline gives CDR1 SGHNT, CDR2 YYREEE (reference sequence). The CDR3 runs to 13 residues. CDR3 DNA: TGTGCCAGCAGCTTGGACCCAGGGGAGACCCAGTACTTC. Translated, it gives CASSLDPGETQYF.

This chain links TRBV12-3 or TRBV12-4 with TRBJ1-5, with D hard to call. This CDR3 contains 12 residues. Trimming cost V 3 bases and J 9 bases, with 9 bases left between them. This CDR3 is CASSFEEPPQHF. The CDR3 DNA reads TGTGCCAGCAGTTTCGAGGAACCGCCCCAGCATTTT.

V gene TRBV7-8 combines with J gene TRBJ2-7; 9 nucleotides match TRBD1. The CDR3 totals 14 residues. After removal of 3 bases from V and 6 bases from J, the junction contained 6 bases not matched to a gene. Germline V lookup: CDR1 SGHVS, CDR2 FQNEAQ. The CDR3 nucleotides read TGTGCCAGCAGCTTGACCGGGACAGGGAGCGAGCAGTACTTC. Its translation: CASSLTGTGSEQYF.

The V gene is TRBV9, the J gene TRBJ1-1; D possibly corresponds to TRBD1 (6 bases). V lost 0 bases and J 7 bases, leaving 13 bases between the germline ends. Germline CDR1 SGDLS, CDR2 YYNGEE. The CDR3 has 14 residues. CDR3 DNA sequence: TGTGCCAGCAGCGTAGTGGGACAAAACCTTGAAGCTTTCTTT. It is translated as CASSVVGQNLEAFF. The whole variable domain, remainder taken from reference TRBV9 and TRBJ1-1, is DSGVTQTPKHLITATGQRVTLRCSPRSGDLSVYWYQQSLDQGLQFLIQYYNGEERAKGNILERFSAQQFPDLHSELNLSSLELGDSALYFCASSVVGQNLEAFFGQGTRLTVV.

This chain joins TRBV7-3 and TRBJ2-3, with 7 bases that match TRBD2. Germline V lookup: CDR1 SGHTA, CDR2 FQGTGA. This CDR3 region has 14 residues. J lost 1 base, V lost 4 bases, and 2 bases had no gene match. The CDR3 DNA reads TGTGCCAGCAGCTCTGCGGGGGGCACAGATACGCAGTATTTT. Translation: CASSSAGGTDTQYF.

The V gene is TRBV10-2, the J gene TRBJ2-1; 7 bases match TRBD1. The V segment lost 5 bases and the J segment 2 bases; nucleotides outside the gene matches: 9. The CDR3 extends over 16 amino acids. Germline CDR1 and CDR2: WSHSY and SAAADI. CDR3 bases: TGCGCCAGCAGTCTAGGACAGGTAGGCACCTACAATGAGCAGTTCTTC. It yields the protein CASSLGQVGTYNEQFF.

The chain joins TRBV18 to TRBJ1-2; D remains unclear. In germline, CDR1 is KGHSH, CDR2 LQKENI. The CDR3 is made up of 13 amino acids. Trimming pared 3 bases from V and 2 bases from J, leaving 7 bases between. DNA for the CDR3: TGTGCCAGCTCACCGGCGGTGAACTATGGCTACACCTTC. This codes for CASSPAVNYGYTF.

The table lists this clone with a few counts. V is TRBV19 and J is TRBJ1-2; 9 nucleotides align to TRBD1. The V and J ends lost 1 base and 5 bases, in that order; junction bases with no gene match: 5. Germline-derived CDR1 and CDR2 are LNHDA and SQIVND (reference sequence). There are 15 residues in the CDR3. The CDR3 region is CASSIAGQGIYGYTF. The CDR3 DNA sequence: TGTGCCAGTAGTATAGCGGGACAGGGTATTTATGGCTACACCTTC.

The chain uses TRBV5-1 and TRBJ2-2; a weak D match, TRBD2 (6 bases). CDR1 SGHRS and CDR2 YFSETQ come from the germline V gene. Trimming removed 4 bases at V and 2 bases at J, with 9 bases between. The CDR3 sequence is 14 residues long. The CDR3 loop reads CASSAGLNTGELFF. In DNA form, the CDR3 reads TGCGCCAGCAGCGCGGGACTTAACACCGGGGAGCTGTTTTTT.

This clone was found once. The genes are TRBV6-2 or TRBV6-3 and TRBJ1-1; D is undetermined. The germline V and J ends were trimmed by 4 bases and 2 bases, with 8 bases remaining between them. The CDR3 runs 13 residues. Germline V lookup: CDR1 MNHEY, CDR2 SVGEGT. The CDR3, as DNA: TGTGCCAGCAGTTTTCTACCTAACACTGAAGCTTTCTTT. Translating gives CASSFLPNTEAFF.

This clone was counted many times. This sequence joins TRBV2 and TRBJ2-7; perhaps TRBD2 as D (6 bases). CDR1 and CDR2 from the germline V gene are SNHLY and FYNNEI. The V gene lost 4 bases and the J gene lost 4 bases, with 14 bases spanning the gap. This CDR3 spans 14 amino acids. This CDR3 reads CASSGQTSRYEQYF. The CDR3, as DNA: TGTGCCAGCAGTGGACAGACTAGTAGGTACGAGCAGTACTTC.